Each of the 16 T cell receptor beta chains below was sequenced from the same sample in a study of T cells in localized non-small cell lung cancer. Sequencing used immunoSEQ multiplex PCR; TCRdb keeps in-frame clones, though not all of them. Seen here are some 78,000 clones, 84% observed once, and the top ten hold over 2.5%. Material: peripheral blood, obtained before any cancer treatment. The origin of the receptors is a man between 40 and 70 years old with stage I lung adenocarcinoma.

Comment on this clone: Other nucleotide sequences from this sample produce the same CDR3. This chain joins TRBV7-2 and TRBJ2-6; tentatively, D is TRBD2 (6 bases). The CDR3 has 17 residues. The V end was cut by 1 base, the J end by 0 bases, with 10 bases between. Germline CDR1 is SGHTA and CDR2 is FQGNSA. CDR3 DNA: TGTGCCAGCAGCTTAGTGGCGGGAAGCTCTGGGGCCAACGTCCTGACTTTC. Its protein product is CASSLVAGSSGANVLTF.

This rearrangement joins TRBV6-5 to TRBJ2-1; possibly TRBD2 for D (6 bases). The CDR3 runs 12 residues. Trimming shortened V by 6 bases and J by 8 bases, and 11 bases separated the two germline ends. Germline V gene lookup returns CDR1 MNHEY and CDR2 SVGAGI. This CDR3 reads CASSQEGYEQFF. The CDR3 DNA sequence: TGTGCCAGCAGCCAGGAGGGGTATGAGCAGTTCTTC.

This rearrangement joins TRBV28 to TRBJ2-3; tentative D call: TRBD1 (5 bases). V was cut by 6 bases and J by 3 bases, with 13 bases left in between. In germline, CDR1 is MDHEN, CDR2 SYDVKM. The CDR3 consists of 14 residues. CDR3 bases: TGTGCCAGCAGCCTAGGGGAAGGGACAGATACGCAGTATTTT. Translation: CASSLGEGTDTQYF. Drawing the rest from reference TRBV28 and TRBJ2-3, the complete variable domain is DVKVTQSSRYLVKRTGEKVFLECVQDMDHENMFWYRQDPGLGLRLIYFSYDVKMKEKGDIPEGYSVSREKKERFSLILESASTNQTSMYLCASSLGEGTDTQYFGPGTRLTVL.

This clone has a single count. The genes are TRBV7-3 and TRBJ1-2; no firm D call. CDR1 SGHTA and CDR2 FQGTGA come from the germline V gene. Trimming removed 5 bases at V and 8 bases at J, with 15 bases between. The CDR3 contains 13 residues. The CDR3 region has the DNA TGTGCCAGCAGCCCCATTCCCGAGGGCGGCTACACCTTC. It codes for CASSPIPEGGYTF.

The chain uses TRBV30 and TRBJ1-5; D is unresolved. CDR3 length equals 13 residues. The germline V gene encodes CDR1 GTSNPN and CDR2 SVGIG (reference sequence). V lost 3 bases and J lost 1, with 7 bases in between. CDR3 loop: CAWSSDSNQPQHF. The DNA for the CDR3 is TGTGCCTGGAGCTCAGACAGCAATCAGCCCCAGCATTTT.

The chain employs TRBV7-9 and TRBJ2-1; TRBD2 matches 7 bases. From germline, CDR1 is SEHNR and CDR2 FQNEAQ (reference sequence). V shed 2 bases and J 7 bases; nucleotides not matched to a gene: 11. The CDR3 sequence is 16 residues long. CDR3 nucleotides: TGTGCCAGCAGCTTACTGCCGGCGGGGGTTTCGAATGAGCAGTTCTTC. Its translation: CASSLLPAGVSNEQFF.

The genes are TRBV6-4 and TRBJ1-3; D is unclear. Trimming shortened V by 5 bases and J by 8 bases, and 28 bases separated the two germline ends. This CDR3 is 18 amino acids long. Germline CDR1 and CDR2: MRHNA and SNTAGT. The CDR3: CASSRLDRPQPRVDTIYF. In DNA form, the CDR3 reads TGTGCCAGCAGTAGGTTAGATAGGCCCCAGCCGAGGGTAGACACCATATATTTT.

J is TRBJ2-1 and V is TRBV27; D is uncertain. This CDR3 is 11 amino acids long. CDR1 and CDR2 (germline): MNHEY, SMNVEV (reference sequence). V dropped 1 base and J dropped 10 bases, with 5 bases sitting between them. CDR3 in DNA: TGTGCCAGCAGTTTATTTGGCGAGCAGTTCTTC. It translates to CASSLFGEQFF.

This chain uses TRBV27 with TRBJ1-4; D may be TRBD1 (5 bases). Germline V gene data show CDR1 as MNHEY and CDR2 as SMNVEV (reference sequence). V was cut by 10 bases and J by 8 bases, with 17 bases left in between. This CDR3 has 13 amino acids. As DNA, the CDR3 is TGTGCCACATCATCGGGACGGTTAGAAAAACTGTTTTTT. It encodes CATSSGRLEKLFF.

This chain links TRBV7-3 with TRBJ2-3; 10 nucleotides align to TRBD1. After removal of 0 bases from V and 3 bases from J, the junction contained 9 bases not matched to a gene. In germline, CDR1 is SGHTA, CDR2 FQGTGA. The CDR3 extends over 18 amino acids. The CDR3 DNA reads as TGTGCCAGCAGCTTAACGAGTCCGGGACAGGGGCGAACAGATACGCAGTATTTT. Translation gives CASSLTSPGQGRTDTQYF.

The chain couples TRBV10-3 to TRBJ2-7, with TRBD1 identical over 9 bases. The CDR3 has 15 residues. V trimming: 0 bases; J trimming: 3 bases; junction bases outside the gene matches: 3. CDR1 and CDR2 (germline): ENHRY, SYGVKD. The CDR3 DNA sequence: TGTGCCATCAGTGAGTCCGGGACAGGGTACTACGAGCAGTACTTC. Translating gives CAISESGTGYYEQYF.

The chain uses TRBV16 and TRBJ1-5; no clear D gene. Germline-derived CDR1 and CDR2 are KGHSY and FQNENV. Trimming stripped 0 bases from V and 9 bases from J, with 12 bases between. CDR3 length: 14 residues. In nucleotides, the CDR3 is TGTGCCAGCAGCCAATCCACAGTGCCGCCGCCCCAGCATTTT. Translation gives CASSQSTVPPPQHF.

This clone was seen a single time. This chain uses TRBV15 with TRBJ2-2, with 10 bases lining up with TRBD2. With 5 bases clipped from V and 7 bases from J, the junction kept 7 bases outside the gene matches. The V gene's germline CDR1 is LNHNV and CDR2 YYDKDF (reference sequence). The CDR3 totals 15 residues. This chain's CDR3 is CATSLAGAPSGELFF. The CDR3 DNA is TGTGCCACCAGCCTAGCGGGAGCCCCCAGCGGGGAGCTGTTTTTT.

The genes are TRBV2 and TRBJ2-7; maybe TRBD2 (5 bases). The germline gives CDR1 SNHLY, CDR2 FYNNEI. The CDR3 is 13 amino acids. V was cut by 9 bases and J by 5 bases, with 17 bases left in between. Here the CDR3 reads CASQNSGLNEQYF. In nucleotides, the CDR3 is TGTGCCAGTCAGAACTCCGGACTTAACGAGCAGTACTTC.

The chain has TRBV30 and TRBJ1-2; D is unresolved. The V gene lost 3 bases and the J gene lost 3 bases, with 8 bases spanning the gap. The CDR3 consists of 12 residues. Germline V gene sequence: CDR1 GTSNPN, CDR2 SVGIG (reference sequence). The CDR3 DNA follows: TGTGCCTGGAGATCAAGCGACTATGGCTACACCTTC. Translated, it gives CAWRSSDYGYTF. The full variable domain, its missing parts supplied by reference TRBV30 and TRBJ1-2, is SQTIHQWPATLVQPVGSPLSLECTVEGTSNPNLYWYRQAAGRGLQLLFYSVGIGQISSEVPQNLSASRPQDRQFILSSKKLLLSDSGFYLCAWRSSDYGYTFGSGTRLTVV.

V and J are TRBV5-1 and TRBJ2-1; 8 nucleotides align to TRBD2. The CDR3 covers 16 residues. The J segment lost 1 base and the V segment lost 0 bases, leaving 3 bases of the junction unmatched. The germline V gene has CDR1 SGHRS and CDR2 YFSETQ. The CDR3 protein is CASSLGGTSSYNEQFF. The DNA of the CDR3 is TGCGCCAGCAGCTTGGGGGGGACTAGTTCCTACAATGAGCAGTTCTTC.